The 27 T cell receptor beta chains below were found in one sample sequenced in a study of PD-1 blockade in classical Hodgkin lymphoma (TCRdb year 2020). The time point label of this sample denotes: cycle 4 day 1 (C4D1), after 6 weeks of nivolumab. Relapse after autologous stem cell transplantation had occurred in all trial patients, and cohorts A, B and C were distinguished by prior brentuximab vedotin exposure. A Miltenyi CD4+ T cell isolation kit was used for magnetic negative selection to purify CD4+ T cells from thawed PBMCs. The library was generated by the immunoSEQ multiplex PCR assay. In its TCRdb copy, this immuneACCESS table keeps in-frame sequences only and misses some clones. Where compared with another copy, unresolved V genes explain less than half of these, and the others have no known cause. For this sample there are roughly 29,000 clones; approximately 89% appear just once. The ten largest make up less than 3% of the sample.

The material sequenced was CD4+ T cells from blood, taken before the fourth cycle of nivolumab. The receptors stem from a human donor with classical Hodgkin lymphoma.

In its sample, this clone was seen a few times. This chain connects TRBV2 to TRBJ2-7; the D gene could be TRBD1 or TRBD2 (5 bases each). Germline V gives CDR1 SNHLY, CDR2 FYNNEI. CDR3 length equals 16 residues. V shed 3 bases and J shed 5 bases, with 20 bases lying between them. The CDR3 DNA is TGTGCCAGCAGTGACGTTGGGACCCCGAGCGGCCACGAGCAGTACTTC. Its protein product is CASSDVGTPSGHEQYF.

V usage is TRBV30 and J usage is TRBJ1-5; D is ambiguous. V was cut by 0 bases and J by 0 bases, with 12 bases left in between. The CDR3 runs to 16 residues. In germline, CDR1 is GTSNPN, CDR2 SVGIG (reference sequence). The CDR3 bases are TGTGCCTGGAGTGTAACCGGTCGTGATAGCAATCAGCCCCAGCATTTT. It translates to CAWSVTGRDSNQPQHF.

The sample holds one count of this clone. The genes are TRBV19 and TRBJ2-1; the D is unclear. This CDR3 region has 14 residues. Trimming pared 7 bases from V and 0 bases from J, leaving 10 bases between. The germline V gene encodes CDR1 LNHDA and CDR2 SQIVND (reference sequence). The CDR3 reads CASKARSSYNEQFF. CDR3 nucleotide sequence: TGTGCCAGTAAAGCCAGGAGCTCCTACAATGAGCAGTTCTTC.

The chain uses TRBV5-8 and TRBJ2-4; D not resolved. Germline CDR1 is SGHTS and CDR2 is YDEGEE. This CDR3 is 16 amino acids long. Trimming shortened V by 1 base and J by 0 bases, and 11 bases separated the two germline ends. This CDR3 is CASSLPGRLAKNIQYF. In DNA, the CDR3 is TGTGCCAGCAGCTTGCCTGGGCGGCTAGCCAAAAACATTCAGTACTTC.

The chain recombines TRBV10-2 with TRBJ1-6; TRBD1 is a possible D gene (5 bases). CDR1 WSHSY and CDR2 SAAADI come from the germline V gene. This CDR3 spans 14 amino acids. V shed 4 bases and J shed 8 bases, with 12 bases lying between them. DNA for the CDR3: TGCGCCAGCAGTGGCGGGACGGTGGATTCACCCCTCCACTTT. Translated, it gives CASSGGTVDSPLHF.

The chain recombines TRBV18 with TRBJ1-5; 7 positions match TRBD1. Germline V CDR1 and CDR2: KGHSH, LQKENI. This CDR3 comprises 14 residues. Trimming took 5 bases from V and 7 from J; bases not matched to a gene: 8. DNA for the CDR3: TGTGCCAGCTCAACCGCAGGGGGTGGCCAGCCCCAGCATTTT. Its translation is CASSTAGGGQPQHF.

The rearrangement links TRBV2 to TRBJ2-7, with D uncertain. CDR3 length: 14 amino acids. Germline CDR1 SNHLY, CDR2 FYNNEI. Trimming shortened V by 2 bases and J by 3 bases, and 11 bases separated the two germline ends. This chain's CDR3 is CASSESQLSYEQYF. The CDR3 nucleotides are TGTGCCAGCAGTGAATCACAGCTTAGCTACGAGCAGTACTTC.

This chain connects TRBV28 to TRBJ1-1; D perhaps matches TRBD1 (6 bases). Trimming removed 5 bases at V and 8 bases at J, with 15 bases between. CDR1 MDHEN and CDR2 SYDVKM come from the germline V gene. This CDR3 contains 13 residues. The CDR3 reads CASSPHDRPEAFF. CDR3 DNA: TGTGCCAGCAGTCCCCACGACAGGCCAGAAGCTTTCTTT.

The CDR3 nucleotides read TGTGCCGGCCAGGGGAGTGGCTACACCTTC. It is translated as CAGQGSGYTF. The genes are TRBV19 and TRBJ1-2, with a possible D match to TRBD1 (6 bases). Germline V gene sequence: CDR1 LNHDA, CDR2 SQIVND (reference sequence). Trimming left V 11 bases short and J 7 bases short, with 11 bases between. The CDR3 runs 10 residues.

This clone is a singleton in its sample. This chain links TRBV18 with TRBJ2-1; D is undetermined. CDR3 size: 16 residues. V was trimmed by 1 base and J by 0 bases, leaving 10 bases between them. Per the germline V gene, CDR1 is KGHSH and CDR2 is LQKENI. CDR3 sequence (DNA): TGTGCCAGCTCACCACTGGCCTTGAGCTCCTACAATGAGCAGTTCTTC. Translation gives CASSPLALSSYNEQFF.

The chain recombines TRBV5-1 with TRBJ2-5; D gene uncertain. The germline V gene has CDR1 SGHRS and CDR2 YFSETQ. This CDR3 contains 12 residues. Deletions cut 0 bases from V and 4 bases from J, with 4 bases between. The CDR3 loop is CASSLAAETQYF. CDR3 DNA: TGCGCCAGCAGCTTGGCCGCAGAGACCCAGTACTTC.

This clone was seen a single time. The chain combines TRBV2 with TRBJ2-7; D is perhaps TRBD1 (6 bases). Per germline, CDR1 SNHLY and CDR2 FYNNEI. The CDR3 has 14 amino acids. Trimming left V 2 bases short and J 5 bases short, with 13 bases between. The CDR3 sequence: CASSEQGQRDEQYF. The DNA of the CDR3 is TGTGCCAGCAGTGAACAGGGACAAAGGGACGAGCAGTACTTC.

The V and J genes are TRBV2 and TRBJ2-1; 9 bases agree with TRBD1. The CDR3 runs 16 residues. V shed 3 bases, J shed 3 bases, and the junction held 6 bases outside the gene matches. Germline CDR1 SNHLY, CDR2 FYNNEI. The CDR3 reads CASSDVGQGIYNEQFF. In DNA, the CDR3 is TGTGCCAGCAGTGATGTGGGACAGGGTATCTACAATGAGCAGTTCTTC.

The genes are TRBV7-2 and TRBJ2-7; the D is unclear. CDR1 and CDR2 (germline): SGHTA, FQGNSA. V gave up 7 bases and J gave up 6 bases, with 16 bases separating them. The CDR3 is 13 residues long. DNA for the CDR3: TGTGCCAGCAACGTCGCCCTAAGCTCCGAGCAGTACTTC. Its translation is CASNVALSSEQYF. Drawing the rest from reference TRBV7-2 and TRBJ2-7, the complete variable domain is GAGVSQSPSNKVTEKGKDVELRCDPISGHTALYWYRQSLGQGLEFLIYFQGNSAPDKSGLPSDRFSAERTGGSVSTLTIQRTQQEDSAVYLCASNVALSSEQYFGPGTRLTVT.

This clone was seen a handful of times. The identical CDR3 is also encoded by other nucleotide sequences in the sample. This chain connects TRBV2 to TRBJ1-1; D not resolved. Germline assignment: CDR1 SNHLY and CDR2 FYNNEI. The V end lost 0 bases, the J end lost 1 base, and 3 bases lay between the germline ends. This CDR3 is 13 amino acids long. CDR3 nucleotide sequence: TGTGCCAGCAGTGAAGCCCCGAACACTGAAGCTTTCTTT. Its protein product is CASSEAPNTEAFF.

The V call is TRBV10-2, the J call TRBJ1-2; 8 positions match TRBD1. After removal of 6 bases from V and 2 bases from J, the junction contained 2 bases not matched to a gene. This CDR3 is built from 13 residues. Germline loops: CDR1 WSHSY, CDR2 SAAADI. CDR3 protein: CASRQGANYGYTF. Written as DNA, the CDR3 is TGCGCCAGCAGGCAGGGGGCCAACTATGGCTACACCTTC.

This chain uses TRBV2 with TRBJ2-3; the D is unclear. The ends were cut back, 5 bases at V and 5 bases at J, with 5 bases in the middle. Germline V gives CDR1 SNHLY, CDR2 FYNNEI. The CDR3 loop spans 11 amino acids. As DNA, the CDR3 is TGTGCCAGCAGTATAAGAGATACGCAGTATTTT. This gives the protein CASSIRDTQYF. Variable domain in full (rest from reference TRBV2 and TRBJ2-3): EPEVTQTPSHQVTQMGQEVILRCVPISNHLYFYWYRQILGQKVEFLVSFYNNEISEKSEIFDDQFSVERPDGSNFTLKIRSTKLEDSAMYFCASSIRDTQYFGPGTRLTVL.

The rearrangement uses TRBV6-1 and TRBJ1-3; no clear D gene. The V gene lost 4 bases and the J gene lost 0 bases, with 10 bases spanning the gap. CDR1 is MNHNS, CDR2 SASEGT, per germline. The length of the CDR3 is 15 residues. In DNA form, the CDR3 reads TGTGCCAGCAGTGTCCGGGTTCCCTCTGGAAACACCATATATTTT. Its protein is CASSVRVPSGNTIYF.

The chain couples TRBV28 to TRBJ1-2; D is ambiguous. This CDR3 contains 11 residues. V gave up 2 bases and J gave up 8 bases, with 6 bases separating them. Germline V gene sequence: CDR1 MDHEN, CDR2 SYDVKM. CDR3 bases: TGTGCCAGCAGTTTAACCAGAGGCTACACCTTC. Translation: CASSLTRGYTF.

This clone was counted only a few times. The chain employs TRBV9 and TRBJ2-7, with a tentative D call TRBD2 (5 bases). Per the germline V gene, CDR1 is SGDLS and CDR2 is YYNGEE. V lost 4 bases and J 2 bases, leaving 13 bases between the germline ends. This CDR3 has 14 residues. The CDR3 loop reads CASSPFGAAYEQYF. Written as DNA, the CDR3 is TGTGCCAGCAGCCCTTTTGGAGCGGCCTACGAGCAGTACTTC.

This rearrangement joins TRBV6-6 to TRBJ1-3; TRBD1 matches at 9 bases. After removal of 4 bases from V and 5 bases from J, the junction contained 6 bases not matched to a gene. Germline-derived CDR1 and CDR2 are MNHNY and SVGAGI (reference sequence). The CDR3 spans 15 residues. DNA for the CDR3: TGTGCCAGCAGTTCAACCGGGACAGGGAGAAACACCATATATTTT. This translates into CASSSTGTGRNTIYF.

The chain couples TRBV19 to TRBJ2-7, with TRBD1 matching 7 bases. CDR1 LNHDA and CDR2 SQIVND come from the germline V gene (reference sequence). V shed 5 bases and J 2 bases; nucleotides not matched to a gene: 3. This CDR3 contains 13 residues. The CDR3 protein is CASSGQATYEQYF. The DNA for the CDR3 is TGTGCCAGTAGTGGACAGGCAACCTACGAGCAGTACTTC.

V gene TRBV5-1 combines with J gene TRBJ1-3; the D is unclear. The V and J ends lost 5 bases and 4 bases respectively, with 13 bases between them. Germline CDR1 reads SGHRS; CDR2 reads YFSETQ. The CDR3 spans 14 residues. The CDR3 DNA is TGCGCCAGCAGGGAAGAAGCGGGGGGAAACACCATATATTTT. Protein sequence: CASREEAGGNTIYF.

The chain employs TRBV14 and TRBJ2-1, with D hard to call. This CDR3 contains 14 residues. V lost 2 bases and J lost 0, with 5 bases in between. From germline, CDR1 is SGHDN and CDR2 FVKESK. As DNA, the CDR3 is TGTGCCAGCAGCCAAAGTAGCTCCTACAATGAGCAGTTCTTC. Translation gives CASSQSSSYNEQFF.

The chain employs TRBV10-3 and TRBJ1-1, with unresolved D. This CDR3 region has 11 residues. Germline values: CDR1 ENHRY, CDR2 SYGVKD. V lost 10 bases to trimming and J lost 8 bases, with 14 bases between them. The CDR3 loop is CATSGSGEAFF. CDR3 coding DNA: TGTGCCACCTCGGGATCGGGGGAAGCTTTCTTT.

The rearrangement joins TRBV5-1 to TRBJ2-1; D may be TRBD2 (5 bases). Trimming pared 3 bases from V and 10 bases from J, leaving 11 bases between. CDR1 is SGHRS, CDR2 YFSETQ, per germline. This CDR3 contains 12 residues. The CDR3 sequence is CASSSTSQEQFF. The CDR3 DNA reads as TGCGCCAGCAGCTCAACTAGTCAGGAGCAGTTCTTC.

The chain carries TRBV4-3 and TRBJ2-6; D remains ambiguous. Germline V lookup: CDR1 LGHNA, CDR2 YSLEER. The V end was cut by 4 bases, the J end by 0 bases, with 7 bases between. This CDR3 is built from 15 residues. CDR3 loop: CASSLGLSGANVLTF. CDR3 in DNA: TGCGCCAGCAGCCTAGGTCTCTCTGGGGCCAACGTCCTGACTTTC.